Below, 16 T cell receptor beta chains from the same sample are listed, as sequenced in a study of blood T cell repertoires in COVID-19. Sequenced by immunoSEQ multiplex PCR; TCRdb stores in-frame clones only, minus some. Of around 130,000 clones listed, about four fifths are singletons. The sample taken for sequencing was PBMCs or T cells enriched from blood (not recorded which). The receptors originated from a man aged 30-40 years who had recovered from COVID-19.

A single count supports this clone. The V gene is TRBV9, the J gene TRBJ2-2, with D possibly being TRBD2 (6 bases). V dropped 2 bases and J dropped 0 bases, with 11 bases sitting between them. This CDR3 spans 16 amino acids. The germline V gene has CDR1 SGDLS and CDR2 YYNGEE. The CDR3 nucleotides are TGTGCCAGCAGCGTCCGGGACTCCGCGAACACCGGGGAGCTGTTTTTT. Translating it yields CASSVRDSANTGELFF.

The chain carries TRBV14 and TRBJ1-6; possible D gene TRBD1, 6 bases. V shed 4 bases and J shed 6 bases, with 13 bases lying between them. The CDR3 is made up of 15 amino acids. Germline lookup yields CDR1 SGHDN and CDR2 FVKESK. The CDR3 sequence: CASSPRAGVNSPLHF. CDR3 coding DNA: TGTGCCAGCAGCCCCCGCGCAGGGGTTAATTCACCCCTCCACTTT.

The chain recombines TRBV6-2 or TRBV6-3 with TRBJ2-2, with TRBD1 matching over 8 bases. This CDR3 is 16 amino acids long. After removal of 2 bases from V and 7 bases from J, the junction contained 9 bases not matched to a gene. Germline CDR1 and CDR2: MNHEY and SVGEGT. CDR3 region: CASSYPGQGINGELFF. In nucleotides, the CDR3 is TGTGCCAGCAGTTACCCTGGACAGGGCATTAACGGGGAGCTGTTTTTT.

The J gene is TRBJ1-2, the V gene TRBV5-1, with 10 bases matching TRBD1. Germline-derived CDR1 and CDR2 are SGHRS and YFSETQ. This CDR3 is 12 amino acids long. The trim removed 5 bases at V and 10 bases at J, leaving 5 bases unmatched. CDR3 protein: CASRRDRGIYTF. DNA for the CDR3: TGCGCCAGCAGAAGGGACAGGGGTATCTACACCTTC.

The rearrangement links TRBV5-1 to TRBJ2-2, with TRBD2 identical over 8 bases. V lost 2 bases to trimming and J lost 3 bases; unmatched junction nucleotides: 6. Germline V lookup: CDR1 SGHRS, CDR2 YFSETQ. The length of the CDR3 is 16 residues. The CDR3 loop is CASSFGAGGHTGELFF. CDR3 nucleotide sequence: TGCGCCAGCAGCTTCGGTGCGGGAGGTCACACCGGGGAGCTGTTTTTT. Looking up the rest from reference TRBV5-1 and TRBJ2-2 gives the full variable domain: KAGVTQTPRYLIKTRGQQVTLSCSPISGHRSVSWYQQTPGQGLQFLFEYFSETQRNKGNFPGRFSGRQFSNSRSEMNVSTLELGDSALYLCASSFGAGGHTGELFFGEGSRLTVL.

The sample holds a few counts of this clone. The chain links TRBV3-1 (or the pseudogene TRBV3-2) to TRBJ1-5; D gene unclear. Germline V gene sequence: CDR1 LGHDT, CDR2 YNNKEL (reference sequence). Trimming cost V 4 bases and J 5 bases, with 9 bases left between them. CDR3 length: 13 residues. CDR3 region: CASSPTDHQPQHF. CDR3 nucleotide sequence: TGTGCCAGCAGCCCCACAGACCATCAGCCCCAGCATTTT.

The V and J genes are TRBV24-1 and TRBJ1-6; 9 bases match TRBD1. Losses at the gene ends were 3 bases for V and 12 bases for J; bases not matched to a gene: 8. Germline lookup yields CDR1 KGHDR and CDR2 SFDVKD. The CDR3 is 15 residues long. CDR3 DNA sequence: TGTGCCACCAGTGATCCCGGGACAGGGAAAGAACCCCTCCACTTT. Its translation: CATSDPGTGKEPLHF.

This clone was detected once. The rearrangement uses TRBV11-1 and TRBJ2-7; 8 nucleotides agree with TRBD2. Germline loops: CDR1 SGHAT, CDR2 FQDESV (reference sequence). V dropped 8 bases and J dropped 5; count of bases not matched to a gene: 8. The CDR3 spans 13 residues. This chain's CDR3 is CASATGGVNEQYV. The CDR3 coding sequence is TGTGCCAGCGCAACGGGGGGGGTCAACGAGCAGTACGTC.

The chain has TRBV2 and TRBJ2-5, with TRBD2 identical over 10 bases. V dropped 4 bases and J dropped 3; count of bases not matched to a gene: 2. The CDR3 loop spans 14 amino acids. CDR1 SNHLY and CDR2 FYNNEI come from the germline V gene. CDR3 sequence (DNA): TGTGCCAGCAGTGCCAGCGGGGGGGAAGAGACCCAGTACTTC. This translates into CASSASGGEETQYF. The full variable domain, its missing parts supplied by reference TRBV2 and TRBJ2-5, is EPEVTQTPSHQVTQMGQEVILRCVPISNHLYFYWYRQILGQKVEFLVSFYNNEISEKSEIFDDQFSVERPDGSNFTLKIRSTKLEDSAMYFCASSASGGEETQYFGPGTRLLVL.

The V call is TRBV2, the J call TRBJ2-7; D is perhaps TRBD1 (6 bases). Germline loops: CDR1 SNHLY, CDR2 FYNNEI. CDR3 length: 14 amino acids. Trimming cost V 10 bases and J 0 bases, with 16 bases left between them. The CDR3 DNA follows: TGTGCCACCCCGAAGGGACACCGCTCCTACGAGCAGTACGTC. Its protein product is CATPKGHRSYEQYV.

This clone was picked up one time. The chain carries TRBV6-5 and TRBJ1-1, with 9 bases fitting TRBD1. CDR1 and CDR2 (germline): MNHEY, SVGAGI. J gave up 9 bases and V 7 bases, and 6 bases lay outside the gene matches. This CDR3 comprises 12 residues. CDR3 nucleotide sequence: TGTGCCAGCACCTTGGGACAGGGTCAAGCTTTCTTT. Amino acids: CASTLGQGQAFF.

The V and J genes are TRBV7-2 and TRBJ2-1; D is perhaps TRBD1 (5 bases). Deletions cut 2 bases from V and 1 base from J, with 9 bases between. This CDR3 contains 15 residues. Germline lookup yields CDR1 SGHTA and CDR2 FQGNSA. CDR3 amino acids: CASSLQAGSYNEQFF. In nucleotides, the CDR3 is TGTGCCAGCAGCTTACAGGCAGGGTCCTACAATGAGCAGTTCTTC.

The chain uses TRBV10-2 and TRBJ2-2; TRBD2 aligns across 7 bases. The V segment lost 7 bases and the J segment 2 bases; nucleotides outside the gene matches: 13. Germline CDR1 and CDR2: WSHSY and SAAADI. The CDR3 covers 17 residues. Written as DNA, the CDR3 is TGCGCCAGCACCCCAAGTGATAGCGGGCCTAACACCGGGGAGCTGTTTTTT. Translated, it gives CASTPSDSGPNTGELFF.

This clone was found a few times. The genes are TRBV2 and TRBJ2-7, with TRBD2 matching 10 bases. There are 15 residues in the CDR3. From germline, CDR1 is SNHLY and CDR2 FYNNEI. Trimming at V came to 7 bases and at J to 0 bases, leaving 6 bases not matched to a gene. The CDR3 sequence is CASIPTSGDSYEQYF. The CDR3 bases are TGTGCCAGCATTCCCACTAGCGGGGACTCCTACGAGCAGTACTTC.

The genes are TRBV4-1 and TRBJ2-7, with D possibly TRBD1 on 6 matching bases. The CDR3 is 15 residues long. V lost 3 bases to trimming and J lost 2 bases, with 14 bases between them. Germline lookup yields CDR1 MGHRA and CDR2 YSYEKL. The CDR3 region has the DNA TGCGCCAGCAGCCACCAGGACAGCGGAGCCTACGAGCAGTACTTC. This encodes CASSHQDSGAYEQYF.

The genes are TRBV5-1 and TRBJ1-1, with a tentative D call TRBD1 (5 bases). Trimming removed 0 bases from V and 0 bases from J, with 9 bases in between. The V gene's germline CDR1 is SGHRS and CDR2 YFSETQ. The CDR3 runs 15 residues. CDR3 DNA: TGCGCCAGCAGCTTGGGACAGCAAATGAACACTGAAGCTTTCTTT. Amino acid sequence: CASSLGQQMNTEAFF.